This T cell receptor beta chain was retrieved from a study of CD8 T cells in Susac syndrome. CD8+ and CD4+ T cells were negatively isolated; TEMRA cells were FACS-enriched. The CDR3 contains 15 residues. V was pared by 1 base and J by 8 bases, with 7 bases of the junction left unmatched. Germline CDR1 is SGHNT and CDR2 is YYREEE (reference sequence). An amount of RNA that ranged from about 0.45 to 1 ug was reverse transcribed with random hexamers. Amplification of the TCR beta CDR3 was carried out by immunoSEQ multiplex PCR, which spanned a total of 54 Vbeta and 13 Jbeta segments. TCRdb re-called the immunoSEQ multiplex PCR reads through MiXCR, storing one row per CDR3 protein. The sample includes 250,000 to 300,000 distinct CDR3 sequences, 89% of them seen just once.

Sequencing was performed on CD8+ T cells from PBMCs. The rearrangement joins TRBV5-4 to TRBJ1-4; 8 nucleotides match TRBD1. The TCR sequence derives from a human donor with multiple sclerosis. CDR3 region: CASSLTGQGREKLFF. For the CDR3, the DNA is TGTGCCAGCAGCTTGACCGGACAGGGCAGGGAAAAACTGTTTTTT. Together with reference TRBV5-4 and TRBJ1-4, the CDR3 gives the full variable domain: ETGVTQSPTHLIKTRGQQVTLRCSSQSGHNTVSWYQQALGQGPQFIFQYYREEENGRGNFPPRFSGLQFPNYSSELNVNALELDDSALYLCASSLTGQGREKLFFGSGTQLSVL.